The present entry profiles one TCR beta chain with its context. Memory CD4+ T cells were sorted as CD4+CD45RO+CD25- cells. After constant-region reverse-primer amplification, full-length variable regions underwent semi-nested PCR with Nested Universal Primer A. TCRdb called the 5' RACE reads again in MiXCR, with one record for every CDR3 protein. The data contain 35,000 to 50,000 distinct CDR3 sequences, roughly 31% of them singletons. The CDR3 loop spans 13 amino acids. Losses at the gene ends were 1 base for V and 7 bases for J; bases not matched to a gene: 2. Germline V CDR1 and CDR2: SGHRS, YFSETQ.

This sequence joins TRBV5-1 and TRBJ2-4, with 7 bases identical to TRBD2. The sequencing input was tumor-infiltrating memory CD4+ T cells sorted from the breast tumor. Subset meaning: memory CD4+ T cells, CD4+CD45RO+CD25-. The TCR sequence derives from a female donor with breast cancer. CDR3 protein: CASSLRGGNIQYF. For the CDR3, the DNA is TGCGCCAGCAGCTTGAGGGGAGGGAACATTCAGTACTTC. Combining the CDR3 with reference TRBV5-1 and TRBJ2-4 gives the whole variable domain KAGVTQTPRYLIKTRGQQVTLSCSPISGHRSVSWYQQTPGQGLQFLFEYFSETQRNKGNFPGRFSGRQFSNSRSEMNVSTLELGDSALYLCASSLRGGNIQYFGAGTRLSVL.